This entry is about one T cell receptor beta chain. The data belong to a study of blood T cell repertoires in COVID-19. Study information: T cells, B-cell-depleted T cells, or PBMCs supplied cDNA or gDNA.

Across about two dozen US areas, participants ranged in age from 18 to 89 years. Membership in each cohort depended on participant-reported clinical history. In Cohort 3, a recovered donor had either two negative PCRs, clearance, or symptom resolution. Germline V gene lookup returns CDR1 LGHDT and CDR2 YNNKEL (reference sequence). This CDR3 is built from 12 residues. The V end was cut by 1 base, the J end by 10 bases, with 10 bases between. This table comes from immunoSEQ multiplex PCR, and its TCRdb copy is limited to in-frame clones, with some not included. The profile covers a few hundred thousand clones, with 92% appearing a single time and less than 20% taken by the ten largest.

V and J are TRBV3-1 (or the pseudogene TRBV3-2) and TRBJ2-5; maybe TRBD1 (5 bases). The sequence came from a woman aged 25 to 39 who had recovered from COVID-19. The sample comprised PBMCs or T cells enriched from blood (not recorded which). The CDR3, as DNA: TGTGCCAGCAGCCAAGGGCTAGGGGACCAGTACTTC. Protein sequence: CASSQGLGDQYF.